This TCR beta chain was profiled in a study of blood T cell repertoires in COVID-19. Across the whole study: The analysed material was cDNA or gDNA that came from T cells, B-cell-depleted T cells, or PBMCs.

Per the original data handling: Amplification from reference gene primers served as the basis for estimated nucleated cell counts. The protocol was immunoSEQ multiplex PCR, while the TCRdb copy is restricted to in-frame clones and leaves out a portion. The V and J calls and clone size come from that table; D and trimming were worked out from the DNA. The table records about 350,000 clones, 88% of them present only once. Individuals aged about 18 to 89 years were recruited from approximately 24 US areas. Participants in the exposed group had met a COVID-19 case in the 2 weeks before joining the study. This CDR3 region has 15 residues. Trimming at V came to 5 bases and at J to 4 bases, leaving 8 bases not matched to a gene. CDR1 and CDR2 (germline): SEHNR, FQNEAQ (reference sequence).

Sequencing was done on a sample of PBMCs or T cells enriched from blood (not recorded which). The origin of this receptor is a woman aged 30 to 39 who had been exposed to COVID-19. The V and J genes are TRBV7-9 and TRBJ2-1; 7 nucleotides match TRBD1. The CDR3: CASSPRQGRYNEQFF. The CDR3 DNA reads TGTGCCAGCAGCCCACGACAGGGTCGATACAATGAGCAGTTCTTC.